The rows below give T cell receptor beta chains drawn from one sample of a study of T-cell reconstitution after alpha-beta-depleted transplantation in children. Via MiXCR, TCRdb re-called the PCR reads, giving one row per CDR3 protein. The sample contains roughly 200,000 distinct CDR3 sequences, around 6.8% of which appear only once. Sequenced material: PBMCs from the stem cell graft donor, taken from the stem cell graft. All receptors derive from a human donor who donated a stem cell graft to a child with Wiskott-Aldrich syndrome. The CDR3 runs from the conserved cysteine through the conserved F or W. The D gene is left open where the match is weak. Size values are once, few and many counts, or a class for expanded clones, and some rows have none.

size | D | length | J | V | CDR3 | DNA
many | - | 14 | TRBJ2-7 | TRBV2 | CASSQGGGAYEQYF | TGTGCCAGCAGTCAGGGAGGAGGGGCCTACGAGCAGTACTTC
many | - | 12 | TRBJ1-2 | TRBV25-1 | CASRKVGYGYTF | TGTGCCAGTAGGAAGGTTGGTTATGGCTACACCTTC
- | - | 14 | TRBJ2-1 | TRBV15 | CATSPRGRMNEQFF | TGTGCCACCAGCCCCCGGGGACGGATGAATGAGCAGTTCTTC
many | - | 17 | TRBJ1-4 | TRBV15 | CATSREPGEVDGKKLFF | TGTGCCACCAGCAGAGAGCCGGGAGAGGTGGATGGGAAAAAACTGTTTTTT
- | - | 13 | TRBJ1-1 | TRBV30 | CAWSSGGVTEAFF | TGTGCCTGGAGTTCCGGGGGGGTCACTGAAGCTTTCTTT
many | - | 13 | TRBJ2-2 | TRBV6-5 | CASSYSRTGELFF | TGTGCCAGCAGTTACTCTAGGACCGGGGAGCTGTTTTTT
many | - | 14 | TRBJ2-1 | TRBV13 | CASSSHRVRGEQFF | TGTGCCAGCAGCTCTCACAGGGTAAGGGGTGAGCAGTTCTTC
many | - | 15 | TRBJ2-7 | TRBV6-5 | CASSYLSRRFYEQYF | TGTGCCAGCAGTTACTTATCGCGACGGTTCTACGAGCAGTACTTC
- | TRBD2 | 19 | TRBJ2-1 | TRBV5-4 | CASSLEFGLAGVSYNEQFF | TGTGCCAGCAGCTTGGAGTTCGGGCTAGCGGGAGTCTCCTACAATGAGCAGTTCTTC
many | - | 13 | TRBJ2-3 | TRBV29-1 | CSVDQGSTDTQYF | TGCAGCGTTGATCAGGGAAGCACAGATACGCAGTATTTT
many | - | 13 | TRBJ1-6 | TRBV7-9 | CASSYTVNSPLHF | TGTGCCAGCAGCTATACAGTCAATTCACCCCTCCACTTT
many | - | 16 | TRBJ1-4 | TRBV20-1 | CSARSGGSATNEKLFF | TGCAGTGCTAGATCAGGTGGGAGTGCAACTAATGAAAAACTGTTTTTT
many | TRBD2 | 17 | TRBJ2-1 | TRBV6-5 | CASSYSASGSSYNEQFF | TGTGCCAGCAGTTACTCTGCTAGCGGGAGCTCCTACAATGAGCAGTTCTTC
few | - | 16 | TRBJ1-6 | TRBV5-5 | CASRSPGRAYNSPLHF | TGTGCCAGCAGATCCCCGGGGCGGGCGTATAATTCACCCCTCCACTTT
many | TRBD1 | 14 | TRBJ1-2 | TRBV5-1 | CASTLTGQADGYTF | TGCGCCAGCACACTGACGGGACAGGCGGATGGCTACACCTTC
- | TRBD2 | 16 | TRBJ2-3 | TRBV6-1 | CASTKTAGGPLDTQYF | TGTGCCAGCACCAAAACGGCGGGAGGGCCTTTAGATACGCAGTATTTT
many | - | 12 | TRBJ2-5 | TRBV20-1 | CSAPDLGETQYF | TGCAGTGCTCCCGACCTCGGGGAGACCCAGTACTTC
- | - | 11 | TRBJ2-7 | TRBV14 | CASSSRYEQYF | TGTGCCAGCAGCTCGAGATACGAGCAGTACTTC
many | - | 16 | TRBJ1-1 | TRBV3-1 | CASSQAESVMNTEAFF | TGTGCCAGCAGCCAAGCCGAATCGGTCATGAACACTGAAGCTTTCTTT
many | - | 15 | TRBJ1-1 | TRBV12-3/TRBV12-4 | CASSFPGHEWNEAFF | TGTGCCAGCAGTTTTCCCGGACATGAATGGAATGAAGCTTTCTTT
many | - | 15 | TRBJ2-7 | TRBV20-1 | CSARDENRVAYEQYF | TGCAGTGCTAGAGATGAAAACAGAGTAGCCTACGAGCAGTACTTC
many | - | 13 | TRBJ1-1 | TRBV5-5 | CASSLGANTEAFF | TGTGCCAGCAGCTTGGGGGCCAACACTGAAGCTTTCTTT
many | - | 14 | TRBJ2-3 | TRBV5-1 | CASSYGQMADTQYF | TGCGCCAGCAGCTATGGACAGATGGCCGATACGCAGTATTTT
many | - | 16 | TRBJ2-1 | TRBV5-1 | CASSLDEGTPYNEQFF | TGCGCCAGCAGCTTGGACGAAGGTACCCCCTACAATGAGCAGTTCTTC
many | - | 16 | TRBJ2-7 | TRBV4-2 | CASSQDTGSSSYEQYF | TGTGCCAGCAGCCAAGATACGGGGTCATCCTCCTACGAGCAGTACTTC
many | - | 14 | TRBJ2-3 | TRBV18 | CASSSDSSTDTQYF | TGTGCCAGCTCATCGGACAGTAGCACAGATACGCAGTATTTT
many | - | 12 | TRBJ2-3 | TRBV7-9 | CASSDRTDTQYF | TGTGCCAGCAGCGACCGCACAGATACGCAGTATTTT
- | TRBD2 | 15 | TRBJ2-7 | TRBV6-5 | CASSYSGTSGSGQYF | TGTGCCAGCAGTTACTCAGGGACTAGCGGTTCCGGGCAGTACTTC
many | TRBD1 | 14 | TRBJ2-7 | TRBV6-5 | CASSPGQGNYEQYF | TGTGCCAGCAGTCCGGGACAGGGGAACTACGAGCAGTACTTC
many | - | 14 | TRBJ2-7 | TRBV20-1 | CSARPGAHSYEQYF | TGCAGTGCTAGACCAGGGGCTCACTCCTACGAGCAGTACTTC
- | - | 14 | TRBJ2-4 | TRBV5-1 | CASSLEQGPNVQYF | TGCGCCAGCAGCTTGGAGCAGGGTCCAAACGTTCAGTACTTC
- | - | 15 | TRBJ2-2 | TRBV5-6 | CASSLGGTGTGELFF | TGTGCCAGCAGCTTGGGGGGGACTGGCACCGGGGAGCTGTTTTTT
- | - | 15 | TRBJ1-1 | TRBV18 | CASSPDHRTNTEAFF | TGTGCCAGCTCACCAGACCACAGGACTAACACTGAAGCTTTCTTT
many | - | 14 | TRBJ2-3 | TRBV12-3/TRBV12-4 | CASTFQGTTDTQYF | TGTGCCAGCACCTTCCAGGGGACCACAGATACGCAGTATTTT
many | - | 13 | TRBJ1-3 | TRBV11-2 | CASSLAGENTIYF | TGTGCCAGCAGCTTAGCGGGCGAAAACACCATATATTTT
- | TRBD1 | 13 | TRBJ2-1 | TRBV7-2 | CASSRDRRDEQFF | TGTGCCAGCAGCAGGGACAGGCGCGATGAGCAGTTCTTC
few | TRBD1 | 16 | TRBJ2-4 | TRBV5-1 | CASSPGTGFNKNIQYF | TGCGCCAGCAGCCCGGGGACAGGGTTTAACAAAAACATTCAGTACTTC
many | TRBD1 | 13 | TRBJ2-5 | TRBV18 | CASSGTAQETQYF | TGTGCCAGCTCTGGGACAGCCCAAGAGACCCAGTACTTC
few | - | 15 | TRBJ1-5 | TRBV7-2 | CASSPGILSNQPQHF | TGTGCCAGCAGCCCGGGGATCTTGAGCAATCAGCCCCAGCATTTT
few | - | 13 | TRBJ1-1 | TRBV5-1 | CASSSLLNTEAFF | TGCGCCAGCAGCTCCCTATTGAACACTGAAGCTTTCTTT
few | - | 15 | TRBJ2-1 | TRBV19 | CASSIMANLVDEQFF | TGTGCCAGTAGTATTATGGCTAATTTGGTTGATGAGCAGTTCTTC
many | TRBD1 | 14 | TRBJ1-4 | TRBV12-3/TRBV12-4 | CASSRQGFNEKLFF | TGTGCCAGCAGTCGACAGGGGTTTAATGAAAAACTGTTTTTT
many | - | 12 | TRBJ2-2 | TRBV12-3/TRBV12-4 | CASTFHPGELFF | TGTGCCAGCACCTTTCACCCCGGGGAGCTGTTTTTT
- | - | 15 | TRBJ1-2 | TRBV6-1 | CASSDLNRDSSGYTF | TGTGCCAGCAGTGACCTGAACCGGGACTCTTCGGGCTACACCTTC